This T cell receptor beta chain was profiled in a study of cytomegalovirus exposure and HLA in healthy donors. The study's findings and limits: The study put under 200 TCR beta chains on its list as cytomegalovirus-associated.

Points on this clone: Its antigen is unknown.

CDR1 and CDR2 (germline): MNHEY, SVGAGI. The V and J ends lost 0 bases and 3 bases respectively, with 8 bases between them. The CDR3 length is 15 residues. The donors were members of the validation cohort, which comprised under 150 subjects and was separate from the first cohort of roughly 700 subjects. This table comes from immunoSEQ multiplex PCR, and its TCRdb copy is limited to in-frame clones, with some not included. The table includes roughly 140,000 clones, 80% to 95% detected once. This chain uses TRBV6-5 with TRBJ1-4; D is undetermined. This clonotype originated in a man aged 18 to 30 in good health and CMV-seronegative. Sample: PBMCs. The DNA for the CDR3 is TGTGCCAGCAGTTACTCACTTTCGGCTAATGAAAAACTGTTTTTT. Protein: CASSYSLSANEKLFF.